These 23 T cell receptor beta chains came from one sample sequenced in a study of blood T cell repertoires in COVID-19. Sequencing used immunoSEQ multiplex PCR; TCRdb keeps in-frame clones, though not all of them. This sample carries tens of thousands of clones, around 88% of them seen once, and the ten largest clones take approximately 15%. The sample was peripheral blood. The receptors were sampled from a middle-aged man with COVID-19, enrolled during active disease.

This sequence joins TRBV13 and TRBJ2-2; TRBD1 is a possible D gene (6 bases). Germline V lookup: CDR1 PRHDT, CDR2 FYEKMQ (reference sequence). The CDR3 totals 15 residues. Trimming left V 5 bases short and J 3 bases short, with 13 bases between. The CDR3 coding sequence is TGTGCCAGCAGCCGACGGACAGACTACACCGGGGAGCTGTTTTTT. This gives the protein CASSRRTDYTGELFF.

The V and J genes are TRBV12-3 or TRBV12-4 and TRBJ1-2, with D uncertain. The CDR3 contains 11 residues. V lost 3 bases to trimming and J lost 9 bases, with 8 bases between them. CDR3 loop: CASSFGVRYTF. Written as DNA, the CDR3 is TGTGCCAGCAGTTTCGGGGTTCGCTACACCTTC.

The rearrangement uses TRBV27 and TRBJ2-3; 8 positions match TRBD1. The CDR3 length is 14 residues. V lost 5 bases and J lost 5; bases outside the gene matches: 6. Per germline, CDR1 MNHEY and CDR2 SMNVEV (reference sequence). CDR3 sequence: CASSPDRGGDTQYF. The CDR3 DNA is TGTGCCAGCAGTCCCGACAGGGGCGGAGATACGCAGTATTTT.

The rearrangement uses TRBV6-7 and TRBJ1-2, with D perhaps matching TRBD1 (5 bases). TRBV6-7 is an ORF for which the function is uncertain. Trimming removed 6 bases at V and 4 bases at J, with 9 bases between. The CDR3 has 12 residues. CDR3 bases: TGTGCCAGCAGGACAGCGTTCTATGGCTACACCTTC. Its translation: CASRTAFYGYTF.

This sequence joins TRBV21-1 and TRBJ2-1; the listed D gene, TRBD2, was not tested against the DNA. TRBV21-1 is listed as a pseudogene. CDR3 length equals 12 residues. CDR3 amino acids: CASNPTHLSPFF. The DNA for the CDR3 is TGTGCCAGCAACCCTACGCACCTTTCGCCGTTCTTC.

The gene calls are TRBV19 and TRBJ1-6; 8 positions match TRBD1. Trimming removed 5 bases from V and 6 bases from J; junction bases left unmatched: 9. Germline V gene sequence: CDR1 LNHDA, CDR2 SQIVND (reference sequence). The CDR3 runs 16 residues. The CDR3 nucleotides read TGTGCCAGTAGTGTCACTACAGGGGGTTCTAATTCACCCCTCCACTTT. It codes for CASSVTTGGSNSPLHF.

The CDR3 nucleotides are TGCGCCAGCAGTGAATCGAACAGGGGGAATTCACCCCTCCACTTT. Amino acid sequence: CASSESNRGNSPLHF. The chain recombines TRBV10-1 with TRBJ1-6; 8 positions agree with TRBD1. J was trimmed by 7 bases and V by 3 bases; bases with no gene match: 5. Germline V gene data show CDR1 as WNHNN and CDR2 as SYGVQD (reference sequence). The length of the CDR3 is 15 residues.

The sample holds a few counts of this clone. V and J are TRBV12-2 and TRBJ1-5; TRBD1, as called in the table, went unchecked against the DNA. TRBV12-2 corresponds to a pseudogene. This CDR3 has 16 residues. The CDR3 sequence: CASRRGTKKVCQPQHF. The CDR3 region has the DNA TGTGCAAGTCGCAGGGGGACAAAAAAGGTCTGTCAGCCCCAGCATTTT.

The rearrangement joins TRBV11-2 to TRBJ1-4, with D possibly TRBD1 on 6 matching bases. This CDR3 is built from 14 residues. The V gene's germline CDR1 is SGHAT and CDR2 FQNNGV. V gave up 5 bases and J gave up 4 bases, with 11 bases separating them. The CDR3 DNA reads TGTGCCAGCAGCACGGGACACCTTAATGAAAAACTGTTTTTT. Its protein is CASSTGHLNEKLFF.

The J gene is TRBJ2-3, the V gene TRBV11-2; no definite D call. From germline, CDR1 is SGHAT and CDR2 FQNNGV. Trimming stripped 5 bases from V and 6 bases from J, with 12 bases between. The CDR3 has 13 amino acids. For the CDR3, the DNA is TGTGCCAGCAGCCCCCCCTGGGCGGATACGCAGTATTTT. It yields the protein CASSPPWADTQYF.

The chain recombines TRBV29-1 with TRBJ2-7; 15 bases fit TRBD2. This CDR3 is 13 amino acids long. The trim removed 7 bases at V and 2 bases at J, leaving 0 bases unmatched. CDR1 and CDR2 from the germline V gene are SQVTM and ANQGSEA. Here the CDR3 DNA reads TGCAGCGGGACTAGCGGGGGGGCCTACGAGCAGTACTTC. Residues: CSGTSGGAYEQYF.

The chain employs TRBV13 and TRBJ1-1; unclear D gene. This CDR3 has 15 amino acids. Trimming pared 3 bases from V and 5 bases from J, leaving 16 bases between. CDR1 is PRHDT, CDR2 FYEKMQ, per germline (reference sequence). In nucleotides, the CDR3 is TGTGCCAGCAGCTTGGGTGGACGGGGAACAACTGAAGCTTTCTTT. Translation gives CASSLGGRGTTEAFF.

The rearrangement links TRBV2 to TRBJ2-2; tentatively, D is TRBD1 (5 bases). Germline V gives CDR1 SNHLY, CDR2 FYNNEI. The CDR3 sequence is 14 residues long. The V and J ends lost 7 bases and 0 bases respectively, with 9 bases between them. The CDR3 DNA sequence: TGTGCCAGCATTTCAGGGTCGAACACCGGGGAGCTGTTTTTT. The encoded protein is CASISGSNTGELFF. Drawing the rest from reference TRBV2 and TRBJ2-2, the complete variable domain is EPEVTQTPSHQVTQMGQEVILRCVPISNHLYFYWYRQILGQKVEFLVSFYNNEISEKSEIFDDQFSVERPDGSNFTLKIRSTKLEDSAMYFCASISGSNTGELFFGEGSRLTVL.

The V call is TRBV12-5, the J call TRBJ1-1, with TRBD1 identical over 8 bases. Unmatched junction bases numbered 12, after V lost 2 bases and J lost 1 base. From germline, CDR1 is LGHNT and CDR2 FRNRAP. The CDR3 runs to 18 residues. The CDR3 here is CASGLILFGDRRNTEAFF. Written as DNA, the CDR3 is TGTGCTAGTGGTTTGATACTTTTTGGGGACAGGAGGAACACTGAAGCTTTCTTT.

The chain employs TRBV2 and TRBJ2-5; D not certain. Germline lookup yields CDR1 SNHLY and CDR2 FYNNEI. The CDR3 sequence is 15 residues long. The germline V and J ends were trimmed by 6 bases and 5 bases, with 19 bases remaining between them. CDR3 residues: CASSPRGGVLETQYF. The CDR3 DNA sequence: TGTGCCAGCAGCCCCCGAGGTGGAGTTCTGGAGACCCAGTACTTC.

This chain's CDR3 is CASSQPGQGAGDIQYF. The CDR3 region has the DNA TGCGCCAGCAGCCAACCGGGACAGGGGGCCGGGGACATTCAGTACTTC. The J gene is TRBJ2-4, the V gene TRBV4-1; 12 bases line up with TRBD1. The length of the CDR3 is 16 residues. Germline lookup yields CDR1 MGHRA and CDR2 YSYEKL. With 2 bases clipped from V and 8 bases from J, the junction kept 7 bases outside the gene matches.

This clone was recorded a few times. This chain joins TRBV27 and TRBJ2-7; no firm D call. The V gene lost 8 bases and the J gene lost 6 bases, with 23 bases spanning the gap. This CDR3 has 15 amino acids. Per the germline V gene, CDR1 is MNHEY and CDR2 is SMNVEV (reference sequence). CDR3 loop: CASARYGNSLVEQYF. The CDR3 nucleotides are TGTGCCAGCGCGAGGTATGGAAACTCCCTTGTCGAGCAGTACTTC.

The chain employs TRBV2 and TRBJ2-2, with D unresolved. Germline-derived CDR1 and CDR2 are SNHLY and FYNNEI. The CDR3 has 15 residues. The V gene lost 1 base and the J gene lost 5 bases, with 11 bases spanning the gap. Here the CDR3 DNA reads TGTGCCAGCAGTGAAGGCCCCCTACAGACCGGGGAGCTGTTTTTT. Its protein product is CASSEGPLQTGELFF.

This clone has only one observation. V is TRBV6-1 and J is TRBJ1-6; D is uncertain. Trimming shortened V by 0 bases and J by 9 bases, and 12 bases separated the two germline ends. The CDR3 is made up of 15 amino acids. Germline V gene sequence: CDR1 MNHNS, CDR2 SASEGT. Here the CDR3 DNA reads TGTGCCAGCAGTGAAGCGACCAGCCAGGTTTCACCCCTCCACTTT. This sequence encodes CASSEATSQVSPLHF.

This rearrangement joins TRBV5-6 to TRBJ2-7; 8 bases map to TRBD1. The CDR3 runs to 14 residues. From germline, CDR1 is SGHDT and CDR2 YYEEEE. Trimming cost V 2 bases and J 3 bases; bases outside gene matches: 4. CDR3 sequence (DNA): TGTGCCAGCAGCTTAGGACAGGGCCGCTACGAGCAGTACTTC. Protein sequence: CASSLGQGRYEQYF.

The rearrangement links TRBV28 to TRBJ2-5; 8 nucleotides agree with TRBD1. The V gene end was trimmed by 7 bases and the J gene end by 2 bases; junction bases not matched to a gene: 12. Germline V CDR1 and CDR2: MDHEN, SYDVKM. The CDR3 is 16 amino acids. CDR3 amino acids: CASNLNRGTGQETQYF. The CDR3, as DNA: TGTGCCAGCAACCTCAACCGGGGGACAGGACAAGAGACCCAGTACTTC.

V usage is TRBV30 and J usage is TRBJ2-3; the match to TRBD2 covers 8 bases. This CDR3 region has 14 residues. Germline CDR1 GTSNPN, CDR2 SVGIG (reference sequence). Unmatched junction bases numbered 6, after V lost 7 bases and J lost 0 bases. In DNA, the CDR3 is TGTGCCTCCCGGGGGGGGGATAGCACAGATACGCAGTATTTT. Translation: CASRGGDSTDTQYF.

The CDR3 region is CAWSDLRDINEKLFF. The CDR3 DNA reads as TGTGCCTGGAGCGATCTCCGGGACATAAATGAAAAACTGTTTTTT. The V and J genes are TRBV30 and TRBJ1-4, with D perhaps matching TRBD1 (6 bases). The CDR3 is made up of 15 amino acids. Trimming pared 3 bases from V and 5 bases from J, leaving 16 bases between. CDR1 is GTSNPN and CDR2 is SVGIG in the germline V gene (reference sequence).